These 14 T cell receptor beta chains share one sample of origin, sequenced in a study of T cells after posttransplantation cyclophosphamide. Here immunoSEQ multiplex PCR was the method, and the copy in TCRdb shows in-frame clones only, minus some. The repertoire consists of approximately 34,000 clones, none detected only once. Sample: PBMCs. These receptors were taken from a woman in her forties or fifties in good health and a related stem cell transplant donor.

This clone was found many times. The rearrangement links TRBV4-1 to TRBJ1-1; 10 nucleotides agree with TRBD1. The V segment lost 4 bases and the J segment 6 bases; nucleotides outside the gene matches: 8. Germline-derived CDR1 and CDR2 are MGHRA and YSYEKL. This CDR3 region has 15 residues. In DNA, the CDR3 is TGCGCCAGCAGCCTCCGGGACAGGGGCCGCGCTGAAGCTTTCTTT. It translates to CASSLRDRGRAEAFF.

This clone was picked up many times. This chain uses TRBV6-5 with TRBJ2-2; a possible D gene is TRBD2 (6 bases). CDR3 size: 14 residues. The V end was cut by 6 bases, the J end by 5 bases, with 13 bases between. Germline CDR1 MNHEY, CDR2 SVGAGI. The CDR3 spells CASRRRVVTGELFF. The CDR3 DNA follows: TGTGCCAGCAGACGGAGGGTAGTAACCGGGGAGCTGTTTTTT.

In its sample, this clone was seen many times. The chain carries TRBV12-3 or TRBV12-4 and TRBJ2-6; 10 bases align to TRBD1. Trimming cost V 4 bases and J 6 bases; bases outside gene matches: 15. The CDR3 contains 19 residues. The CDR3 DNA sequence: TGTGCCAGCAGTTCCCGGGACAGGGGTCCGGGGTCTATGGCCAACGTCCTGACTTTC. Residues: CASSSRDRGPGSMANVLTF.

This clone was counted ten times or more. The V and J genes are TRBV14 and TRBJ2-1, with TRBD2 identical over 8 bases. The V segment lost 2 bases and the J segment 4 bases; nucleotides outside the gene matches: 7. The CDR3 contains 16 residues. Germline V gene sequence: CDR1 SGHDN, CDR2 FVKESK. CDR3 in DNA: TGTGCCAGCAGCCAACCCATACTAGCGGTTTACAATGAGCAGTTCTTC. It codes for CASSQPILAVYNEQFF. The entire variable domain, with the rest obtained from reference TRBV14 and TRBJ2-1, is as follows: EAGVTQFPSHSVIEKGQTVTLRCDPISGHDNLYWYRRVMGKEIKFLLHFVKESKQDESGMPNNRFLAERTGGTYSTLKVQPAELEDSGVYFCASSQPILAVYNEQFFGPGTRLTVL.

This clone was counted many times. The rearrangement uses TRBV2 and TRBJ1-1; D is undetermined. This CDR3 is 12 amino acids long. Trimming stripped 8 bases from V and 0 bases from J, with 7 bases between. Germline V lookup: CDR1 SNHLY, CDR2 FYNNEI. CDR3 in amino acids: CASSEVNTEAFF. In DNA, the CDR3 is TGTGCCAGCTCTGAGGTGAACACTGAAGCTTTCTTT.

This clone was counted at least ten times. V gene TRBV2 combines with J gene TRBJ1-1, with TRBD1 as a possible D gene (6 bases). V lost 7 bases and J lost 1, with 10 bases in between. CDR1 and CDR2 from the germline V gene are SNHLY and FYNNEI. This CDR3 spans 13 amino acids. CDR3: CASMTGPNTEAFF. In DNA form, the CDR3 reads TGTGCCAGCATGACAGGACCGAACACTGAAGCTTTCTTT.

Here the CDR3 reads CAWGVSRGNEQFF. CDR3 nucleotide sequence: TGTGCCTGGGGGGTGTCGCGGGGGAATGAGCAGTTCTTC. The chain combines TRBV30 with TRBJ2-1; 7 bases are shared with TRBD2. CDR3 length: 13 amino acids. V dropped 5 bases and J dropped 7; count of bases not matched to a gene: 8. CDR1 and CDR2 from the germline V gene are GTSNPN and SVGIG (reference sequence).

This clone was seen ten or more times. The chain couples TRBV27 to TRBJ2-1; no reliable D call. CDR1 is MNHEY, CDR2 SMNVEV, per germline (reference sequence). The CDR3 has 16 residues. V was trimmed by 6 bases and J by 5 bases, leaving 20 bases between them. The CDR3 reads CASSLAMGLFHNEQFF. CDR3 coding DNA: TGTGCCAGCAGCCTTGCGATGGGCTTATTCCACAATGAGCAGTTCTTC.

This clone was seen many times. This chain uses TRBV7-9 with TRBJ2-7; no clear D gene. Looked up from germline, CDR1 is SEHNR and CDR2 is FQNEAQ (reference sequence). The ends were cut back, 4 bases at V and 6 bases at J, with 7 bases in the middle. The CDR3 has 11 residues. The CDR3: CASSSVGEQYF. The DNA of the CDR3 is TGTGCCAGCAGCTCCGTCGGCGAGCAGTACTTC.

This clone was detected ten times or more. The chain joins TRBV4-2 to TRBJ2-1, with 12 bases that match TRBD2. The CDR3 consists of 17 residues. Germline CDR1 LGHNA, CDR2 YNFKEQ. J gave up 10 bases and V 0 bases, and 10 bases lay outside the gene matches. The CDR3 DNA reads TGTGCCAGCAGCCAAGATCTGCCTAGCGGGAGGGGAGGCGAGCAGTTCTTC. Translation gives CASSQDLPSGRGGEQFF.

This clone was observed at least ten times. CDR3 nucleotides: TGCGCCAGCAGCTTGCGTCAGGAGAACCCCTATGGCTACACCTTC. It codes for CASSLRQENPYGYTF. This chain links TRBV5-1 with TRBJ1-2; no clear D gene. CDR1 and CDR2 (germline): SGHRS, YFSETQ. V was shortened by 1 base and J by 4 bases, with 14 bases between the two germline ends. This CDR3 is built from 15 residues.

This clone appeared a few times. The rearrangement joins TRBV24-1 to TRBJ2-3; D ambiguous. Germline CDR1 reads KGHDR; CDR2 reads SFDVKD. This CDR3 comprises 15 residues. V lost 10 bases and J 2 bases, leaving 18 bases between the germline ends. The CDR3, as DNA: TGTGCCACTTCGGATGGCGTTTGGGCCACAGATACGCAGTATTTT. It encodes CATSDGVWATDTQYF.

This clone was picked up a small number of times. The chain links TRBV9 to TRBJ2-5, with D possibly TRBD2 on 7 matching bases. V lost 4 bases and J lost 5, with 15 bases in between. The germline CDR1 and CDR2 sequences are SGDLS and YYNGEE. The CDR3 runs 14 residues. The CDR3: CASSSRGGYETQYF. DNA for the CDR3: TGTGCCAGCAGCTCAAGGGGGGGCTATGAGACCCAGTACTTC.

This clone was observed at least ten times. This sequence joins TRBV28 and TRBJ2-4; 10 bases map to TRBD2. The CDR3 is made up of 23 amino acids. Germline V gene lookup returns CDR1 MDHEN and CDR2 SYDVKM. Unmatched junction bases numbered 26, after V lost 4 bases and J lost 2 bases. The CDR3 sequence: CASSSSPWVAGGTGDMPKNIQYF. The CDR3 bases are TGTGCCAGCAGTTCGTCCCCGTGGGTAGCGGGAGGAACTGGGGATATGCCCAAAAACATTCAGTACTTC.